The 31 T cell receptor beta chains below were found in one sample sequenced in a study of immune evolution from preneoplasia to lung adenocarcinoma. Sequencing used immunoSEQ multiplex PCR; TCRdb keeps in-frame clones, though not all of them. The sample shows around 8,000 clones, approximately 80% of them seen only once. Source material: FFPE minimally invasive lung adenocarcinoma tissue. Source of these receptors: a person aged 70 to 85 with lung adenocarcinoma.

This clone was seen once. V usage is TRBV5-8 and J usage is TRBJ1-4; D gene unclear. V shed 4 bases and J shed 8 bases, with 6 bases lying between them. The CDR3 is 11 residues long. Germline CDR1 SGHTS, CDR2 YDEGEE. The CDR3 spells CASSPREKLFF. DNA for the CDR3: TGTGCCAGCAGCCCTAGGGAAAAACTGTTTTTT.

V gene TRBV5-6 combines with J gene TRBJ2-7; D is ambiguous. This CDR3 comprises 13 residues. The ends were cut back, 2 bases at V and 0 bases at J, with 6 bases in the middle. Germline CDR1 is SGHDT and CDR2 is YYEEEE. Here the CDR3 DNA reads TGTGCCAGCAGCTTCGGCATCTCCTACGAGCAGTACTTC. Its translation: CASSFGISYEQYF.

This clone was seen a single time. The chain recombines TRBV30 with TRBJ1-1; D uncertain. The germline V gene has CDR1 GTSNPN and CDR2 SVGIG (reference sequence). The CDR3 has 13 residues. Trimming removed 5 bases from V and 1 base from J, with 11 bases in between. CDR3 sequence: CAWGSGTNTEAFF. The CDR3 nucleotides read TGTGCCTGGGGTTCCGGAACGAACACTGAAGCTTTCTTT.

The chain uses TRBV10-3 and TRBJ2-3, with D possibly called TRBD1 or TRBD2 (6 bases each). V shed 3 bases and J shed 3 bases, with 13 bases lying between them. Germline CDR1 and CDR2: ENHRY and SYGVKD. CDR3 length equals 15 residues. The CDR3 nucleotides are TGTGCCATCAGTGATTTCGGAGGGGGTACAGATACGCAGTATTTT. Translated: CAISDFGGGTDTQYF.

The chain carries TRBV19 and TRBJ2-5, with D perhaps given as TRBD1 or TRBD2 (5 bases each). Trimming stripped 4 bases from V and 5 bases from J, with 14 bases between. This CDR3 comprises 14 residues. The germline V gene encodes CDR1 LNHDA and CDR2 SQIVND (reference sequence). CDR3 bases: TGTGCCAGTAGTAAGGACTCGTGGGGCGAGACCCAGTACTTC. It encodes CASSKDSWGETQYF.

J is TRBJ1-1 and V is TRBV5-1, with D unclear. Trimming removed 4 bases from V and 0 bases from J, with 10 bases in between. Germline-derived CDR1 and CDR2 are SGHRS and YFSETQ. The CDR3 contains 14 residues. CDR3: CASSIDILNTEAFF. The CDR3, as DNA: TGCGCCAGCAGCATCGACATTCTGAACACTGAAGCTTTCTTT.

V is TRBV5-5 and J is TRBJ1-2; no definite D call. Trimming stripped 1 base from V and 5 bases from J, with 15 bases between. The CDR3 is made up of 15 amino acids. The germline V gene encodes CDR1 SGHKS and CDR2 YYEKEE (reference sequence). The CDR3 loop reads CASSLHLEGRYGYTF. CDR3 nucleotides: TGTGCCAGCAGCTTGCACTTAGAAGGGAGGTATGGCTACACCTTC.

The chain links TRBV5-6 to TRBJ2-2, with D uncertain. Trimming removed 0 bases at V and 3 bases at J, with 9 bases between. Per germline, CDR1 SGHDT and CDR2 YYEEEE. This CDR3 spans 15 amino acids. The chain's CDR3 is CASSLAGYYTGELFF. The CDR3 nucleotides are TGTGCCAGCAGCTTGGCCGGGTATTACACCGGGGAGCTGTTTTTT.

The J gene is TRBJ2-2, the V gene TRBV9; D is ambiguous. Germline CDR1 is SGDLS and CDR2 is YYNGEE. There are 13 residues in the CDR3. The V gene lost 0 bases and the J gene lost 3 bases, with 3 bases spanning the gap. The CDR3 loop reads CASSVEHTGELFF. CDR3 bases: TGTGCCAGCAGCGTAGAGCACACCGGGGAGCTGTTTTTT.

The V and J genes are TRBV11-2 and TRBJ1-2; TRBD1 matches at 8 bases. The CDR3 length is 14 residues. V lost 4 bases and J lost 8; bases outside the gene matches: 9. Germline CDR1 reads SGHAT; CDR2 reads FQNNGV. The CDR3 sequence: CASSSTGGYGGYTF. The CDR3, as DNA: TGTGCCAGCAGCTCAACAGGGGGTTATGGAGGCTACACCTTC.

This chain joins TRBV7-2 and TRBJ2-1; TRBD2 aligns across 9 bases. The CDR3 spans 15 residues. Germline V lookup: CDR1 SGHTA, CDR2 FQGNSA. Losses at the gene ends were 1 base for V and 12 bases for J; bases not matched to a gene: 10. CDR3 coding DNA: TGTGCCAGCAGCTTAGTTAGCGGGGGCACCAAGGGGCAGTTCTTC. As protein: CASSLVSGGTKGQFF. Filled out from reference TRBV7-2 and TRBJ2-1, the complete variable domain reads GAGVSQSPSNKVTEKGKDVELRCDPISGHTALYWYRQSLGQGLEFLIYFQGNSAPDKSGLPSDRFSAERTGGSVSTLTIQRTQQEDSAVYLCASSLVSGGTKGQFFGPGTRLTVL.

The gene calls are TRBV7-3 and TRBJ2-2; D is undetermined. V was clipped by 5 bases and J by 2 bases, with 3 bases between them. The CDR3 is 12 amino acids. Germline assignment: CDR1 SGHTA and CDR2 FQGTGA. CDR3 coding DNA: TGTGCCAGCAGCCCCAACACCGGGGAGCTGTTTTTT. This codes for CASSPNTGELFF.

The V gene is TRBV9, the J gene TRBJ1-1, with no clear D. V was clipped by 6 bases and J by 1 base, with 10 bases between them. Germline V gene data show CDR1 as SGDLS and CDR2 as YYNGEE. The length of the CDR3 is 13 residues. CDR3 loop: CASTKRQNTEAFF. Written as DNA, the CDR3 is TGTGCCAGCACCAAGAGACAGAACACTGAAGCTTTCTTT.

J is TRBJ2-5 and V is TRBV4-1; D call uncertain. Trimming pared 4 bases from V and 5 bases from J, leaving 5 bases between. CDR3 size: 11 residues. CDR1 and CDR2 from the germline V gene are MGHRA and YSYEKL. CDR3: CASSLEETQYF. As DNA, the CDR3 is TGCGCCAGCAGCCTAGAGGAGACCCAGTACTTC.

This chain joins TRBV5-4 and TRBJ2-5; 9 nucleotides agree with TRBD2. The CDR3 consists of 17 residues. Per the germline V gene, CDR1 is SGHNT and CDR2 is YYREEE (reference sequence). The ends lost 4 bases at V and 5 bases at J; junction bases unmatched: 15. For the CDR3, the DNA is TGTGCCAGCAGCCGCCCCCGAGGCGGGAGGGCCGAGGAGACCCAGTACTTC. This sequence encodes CASSRPRGGRAEETQYF. The variable domain in full, completed from reference TRBV5-4 and TRBJ2-5, reads ETGVTQSPTHLIKTRGQQVTLRCSSQSGHNTVSWYQQALGQGPQFIFQYYREEENGRGNFPPRFSGLQFPNYSSELNVNALELDDSALYLCASSRPRGGRAEETQYFGPGTRLLVL.

V is TRBV28 and J is TRBJ2-5; 11 bases fit TRBD2. The germline V gene encodes CDR1 MDHEN and CDR2 SYDVKM. The V gene end was trimmed by 5 bases and the J gene end by 5 bases; junction bases not matched to a gene: 13. CDR3 length equals 17 residues. The CDR3 loop is CASSLRISGGAMETQYF. The CDR3 DNA follows: TGTGCCAGCAGTCTCCGGATTAGCGGGGGGGCTATGGAGACCCAGTACTTC.

This clone was seen a single time. V usage is TRBV19 and J usage is TRBJ2-2, with D hard to call. Germline CDR1 and CDR2: LNHDA and SQIVND (reference sequence). CDR3 size: 14 residues. V shed 1 base and J shed 3 bases, with 6 bases lying between them. The CDR3 spells CASSIGRDTGELFF. In DNA, the CDR3 is TGTGCCAGTAGTATAGGCCGGGACACCGGGGAGCTGTTTTTT.

The genes are TRBV5-6 and TRBJ2-7, with 8 bases lining up with TRBD1. The CDR3 is 14 amino acids. With 3 bases clipped from V and 4 bases from J, the junction kept 6 bases outside the gene matches. Germline CDR1 is SGHDT and CDR2 is YYEEEE. CDR3 amino acids: CASSSIQGGYEQYF. CDR3 DNA sequence: TGTGCCAGCAGCTCAATACAGGGGGGATACGAGCAGTACTTC.

This clone was seen once. This chain links TRBV11-2 with TRBJ1-1; TRBD1 might be the D (5 bases). Germline CDR1 and CDR2: SGHAT and FQNNGV. CDR3 length: 13 amino acids. The ends were cut back, 2 bases at V and 8 bases at J, with 12 bases in the middle. The CDR3 DNA is TGTGCCAGCAGCTTACCAGGGTTAAGGGAAGCTTTCTTT. Translating gives CASSLPGLREAFF. The full variable domain, rest sourced from reference TRBV11-2 and TRBJ1-1, is EAGVAQSPRYKIIEKRQSVAFWCNPISGHATLYWYQQILGQGPKLLIQFQNNGVVDDSQLPKDRFSAERLKGVDSTLKIQPAKLEDSAVYLCASSLPGLREAFFGQGTRLTVV.

The chain has TRBV19 and TRBJ1-2; D remains ambiguous. Trimming pared 7 bases from V and 7 bases from J, leaving 10 bases between. Germline lookup yields CDR1 LNHDA and CDR2 SQIVND (reference sequence). The CDR3 consists of 11 residues. In DNA, the CDR3 is TGTGCCAGTAATTCTTTAAGTGGCTACACCTTC. It yields the protein CASNSLSGYTF.

The chain employs TRBV19 and TRBJ2-1, with TRBD2 matching 7 bases. The CDR3 has 14 residues. Germline V lookup: CDR1 LNHDA, CDR2 SQIVND (reference sequence). V lost 7 bases, J lost 0 bases, and 3 bases stayed unmatched. The CDR3 coding sequence is TGTGCCAGTAAGGCTAGCGGCTCCTACAATGAGCAGTTCTTC. It yields the protein CASKASGSYNEQFF.

The chain joins TRBV27 to TRBJ1-3; D remains ambiguous. Trimming cost V 8 bases and J 3 bases, with 14 bases left between them. The CDR3 runs 14 residues. Germline lookup yields CDR1 MNHEY and CDR2 SMNVEV (reference sequence). The CDR3 DNA sequence: TGTGCCAGCGCTAAAGTAGCATTTGGAAACACCATATATTTT. This sequence encodes CASAKVAFGNTIYF.

The CDR3 DNA reads as TGCGCCAGCAGTGATCCCCATAGCGTGAGCTCCTACAATGAGCAGTTCTTC. It codes for CASSDPHSVSSYNEQFF. The V and J genes are TRBV10-2 and TRBJ2-1, with TRBD2 as a possible D gene (5 bases). The CDR3 has 17 amino acids. Germline V gives CDR1 WSHSY, CDR2 SAAADI. The V end lost 3 bases, the J end lost 0 bases, and 15 bases lay between the germline ends.

The V call is TRBV18, the J call TRBJ1-4; unclear D gene. The CDR3 spans 12 residues. Trimming pared 3 bases from V and 8 bases from J, leaving 7 bases between. The germline V gene encodes CDR1 KGHSH and CDR2 LQKENI. In DNA, the CDR3 is TGTGCCAGCTCACCTAGAGGGGAAAAACTGTTTTTT. As protein: CASSPRGEKLFF. The entire variable domain, with the rest obtained from reference TRBV18 and TRBJ1-4, is as follows: NAGVMQNPRHLVRRRGQEARLRCSPMKGHSHVYWYRQLPEEGLKFMVYLQKENIIDESGMPKERFSAEFPKEGPSILRIQQVVRGDSAAYFCASSPRGEKLFFGSGTQLSVL.

V usage is TRBV6-6 and J usage is TRBJ1-1, with TRBD1 matching 7 bases. The CDR3 has 13 amino acids. CDR1 and CDR2 (germline): MNHNY, SVGAGI (reference sequence). V trimming: 8 bases; J trimming: 3 bases; junction bases outside the gene matches: 6. The CDR3 region is CASGTEGDTEAFF. The CDR3 DNA follows: TGTGCCAGCGGGACAGAAGGTGACACTGAAGCTTTCTTT.

The chain combines TRBV6-5 with TRBJ2-5; D remains ambiguous. Germline V gene sequence: CDR1 MNHEY, CDR2 SVGAGI. The CDR3 totals 13 residues. V was clipped by 6 bases and J by 2 bases, with 10 bases between them. CDR3: CASRLLAQETQYF. DNA of the CDR3: TGTGCCAGCAGGTTATTGGCACAAGAGACCCAGTACTTC.

This chain uses TRBV6-6 with TRBJ2-4, with 9 nucleotides matching TRBD1. CDR3 length equals 11 residues. CDR1 and CDR2 (germline): MNHNY, SVGAGI (reference sequence). Trimming removed 5 bases from V and 16 bases from J; junction bases left unmatched: 6. The CDR3 region has the DNA TGTGCCAGCAGTCCACAGGGGGCCCTTTACTTC. Translating it yields CASSPQGALYF.

The chain links TRBV5-1 to TRBJ2-5, with 7 bases lining up with TRBD1. The CDR3 totals 13 residues. The germline CDR1 and CDR2 sequences are SGHRS and YFSETQ. J was trimmed by 4 bases and V by 4 bases; bases with no gene match: 4. The CDR3 bases are TGCGCCAGCAGCCCCTGGACAGGAGAGACCCAGTACTTC. Amino acids: CASSPWTGETQYF. The variable domain in full, with the rest retrieved from reference TRBV5-1 and TRBJ2-5, is KAGVTQTPRYLIKTRGQQVTLSCSPISGHRSVSWYQQTPGQGLQFLFEYFSETQRNKGNFPGRFSGRQFSNSRSEMNVSTLELGDSALYLCASSPWTGETQYFGPGTRLLVL.

The chain is built from TRBV28 and TRBJ1-2, with D possibly TRBD1 on 5 matching bases. V dropped 2 bases and J dropped 9 bases, with 10 bases sitting between them. This CDR3 is 12 amino acids long. Germline loops: CDR1 MDHEN, CDR2 SYDVKM. CDR3 bases: TGTGCCAGCAGTTTAGAGGGGTGGAGCTACACCTTC. Protein product: CASSLEGWSYTF.

This clone was found once. V is TRBV27 and J is TRBJ2-7; D possibly corresponds to TRBD1 (5 bases). In germline, CDR1 is MNHEY, CDR2 SMNVEV (reference sequence). This CDR3 is built from 15 residues. V was clipped by 0 bases and J by 0 bases, with 9 bases between them. The CDR3 DNA follows: TGTGCCAGCAGTTTATCGACAGCCGGCTCCTACGAGCAGTACTTC. Translating gives CASSLSTAGSYEQYF.

The rearrangement joins TRBV5-1 to TRBJ2-7; TRBD2 agrees at 12 bases. From germline, CDR1 is SGHRS and CDR2 YFSETQ. The CDR3 extends over 18 amino acids. V dropped 0 bases and J dropped 1; count of bases not matched to a gene: 8. The DNA of the CDR3 is TGCGCCAGCAGCTTGGGGACTAGCGGGGACGTTTTGTCCTACGAGCAGTACTTC. Translation gives CASSLGTSGDVLSYEQYF.